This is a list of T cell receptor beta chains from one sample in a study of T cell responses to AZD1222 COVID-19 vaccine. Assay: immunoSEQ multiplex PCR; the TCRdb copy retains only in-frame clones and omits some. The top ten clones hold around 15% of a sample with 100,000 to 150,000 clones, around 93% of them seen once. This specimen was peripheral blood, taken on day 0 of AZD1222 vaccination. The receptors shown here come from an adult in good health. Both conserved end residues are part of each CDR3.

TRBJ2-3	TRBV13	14	CASSAAGGTDTQYF
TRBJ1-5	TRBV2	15	CASTQGEGGNQPQHF
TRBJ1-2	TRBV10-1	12	CASSYDGYGYTF
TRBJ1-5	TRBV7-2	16	CASSLINAGGGQPQHF
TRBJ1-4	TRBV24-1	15	CATSDNRVGNEKLFF
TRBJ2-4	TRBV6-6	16	CASSYSLEQGKNIQYF
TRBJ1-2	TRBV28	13	CASSSDGLYGYTF
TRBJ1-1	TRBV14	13	CASSQLGRTEAFF
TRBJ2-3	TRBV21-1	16	CASSTGEGEGADTQYF
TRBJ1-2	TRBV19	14	CASSIIGEGNGYTF
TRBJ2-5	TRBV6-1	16	CASSEAGDREKETQYF
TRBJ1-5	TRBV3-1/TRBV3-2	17	CASSPEGGPTYNQPQHF
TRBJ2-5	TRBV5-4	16	CASSLGGTSVGETQYF
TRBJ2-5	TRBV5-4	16	CASSLYSGRGQETQYF
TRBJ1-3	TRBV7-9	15	CASSLSGAGGNTIYF
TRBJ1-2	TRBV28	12	CASRTGRGGYTF
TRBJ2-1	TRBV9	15	CASSLQGLVFDEQFF
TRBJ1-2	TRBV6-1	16	CASSVFFRESNYGYTF
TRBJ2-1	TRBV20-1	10	CSAAGQKQFF
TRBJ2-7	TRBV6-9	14	CASSSKRLSYEQYF
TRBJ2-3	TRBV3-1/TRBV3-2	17	CASSQDLGLGSTDTQYF
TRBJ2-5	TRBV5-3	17	CARSFLPGTGIKETQYF
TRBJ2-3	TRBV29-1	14	CSTPGTRFTDTQYF
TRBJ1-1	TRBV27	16	CASSVGSPIMNTEAFF
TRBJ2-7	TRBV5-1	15	CASSLRTGGSYEQYF
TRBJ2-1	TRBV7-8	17	CASSLVWSGGPHNEQFF
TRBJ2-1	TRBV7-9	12	CASSLGIGEQFF
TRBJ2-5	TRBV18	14	CASSPMEGQETQYF
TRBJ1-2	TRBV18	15	CASSPRDSLNYGYTF
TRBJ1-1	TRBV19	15	CASSIWGAGSTEAFF
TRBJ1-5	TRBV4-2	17	CASSPGPGGVENQPQHF
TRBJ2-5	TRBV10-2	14	CASRSTSGQETQYF
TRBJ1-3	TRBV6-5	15	CASRFREGTGNTIYF
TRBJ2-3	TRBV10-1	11	CASSQGDTQYF
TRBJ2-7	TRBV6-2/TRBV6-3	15	CASSYSRGMDYEQYF
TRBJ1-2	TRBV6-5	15	CASSLTRGQGEGYTF
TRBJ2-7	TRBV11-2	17	CASRRIQRLQIPYEQYF
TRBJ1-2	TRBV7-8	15	CASSFTDRVINSYTF
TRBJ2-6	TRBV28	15	CASTPTGTGANVLTF
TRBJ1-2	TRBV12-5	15	CASGWETGESNGYTF
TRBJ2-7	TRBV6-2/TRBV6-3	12	CASSYMGTEQYF
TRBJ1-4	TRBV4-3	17	CASSQDPGRRPNEKLFF
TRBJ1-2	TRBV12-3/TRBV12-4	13	CASSVRGLSGYTF
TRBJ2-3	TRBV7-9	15	CASSLGQGFTDTQYF
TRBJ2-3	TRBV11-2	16	CASKPFGRSSTDTQYF
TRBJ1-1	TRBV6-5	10	CASHYTEAFF
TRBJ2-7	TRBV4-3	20	CASSQDPGRERSVGSYEQYF
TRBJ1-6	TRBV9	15	CASSGTGTVNSPLHF
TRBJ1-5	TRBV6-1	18	CASSEKEAWEYSNQPQHF
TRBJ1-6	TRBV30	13	CAWSGRVYSPLHF
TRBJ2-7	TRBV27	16	CASSPSLAGGIYEQYF
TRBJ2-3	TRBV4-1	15	CASSQGTGLADTQYF
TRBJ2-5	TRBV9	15	CASSVAGGLGETQYF